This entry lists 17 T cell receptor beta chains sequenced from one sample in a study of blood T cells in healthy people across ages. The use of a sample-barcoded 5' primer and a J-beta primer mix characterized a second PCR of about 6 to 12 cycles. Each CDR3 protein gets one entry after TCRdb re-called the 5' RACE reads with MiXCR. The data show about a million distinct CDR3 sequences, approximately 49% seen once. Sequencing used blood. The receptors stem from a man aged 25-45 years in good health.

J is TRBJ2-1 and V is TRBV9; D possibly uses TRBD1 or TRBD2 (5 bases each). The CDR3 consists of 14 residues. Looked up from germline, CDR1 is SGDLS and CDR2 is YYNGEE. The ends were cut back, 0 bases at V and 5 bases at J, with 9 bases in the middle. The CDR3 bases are TGTGCCAGCAGCGTAGCCGGGACGAACAATGAGCAGTTCTTC. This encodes CASSVAGTNNEQFF.

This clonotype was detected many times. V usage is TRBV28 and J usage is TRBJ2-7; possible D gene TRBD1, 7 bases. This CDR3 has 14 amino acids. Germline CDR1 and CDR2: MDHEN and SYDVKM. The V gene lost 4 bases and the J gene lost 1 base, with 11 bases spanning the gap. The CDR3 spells CASSSAGGSYEQYF. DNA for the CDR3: TGTGCCAGCAGTTCGGCAGGGGGGTCCTACGAGCAGTACTTC.

The CDR3 DNA sequence: TGTGCCAGCAGCTTAGAATTAAGGGACAGGGGCCAGCCCCAGCATTTT. Its translation: CASSLELRDRGQPQHF. The gene calls are TRBV7-2 and TRBJ1-5, with 10 bases that match TRBD1. Germline CDR1 and CDR2: SGHTA and FQGNSA. This CDR3 has 16 amino acids. Trimming cost V 1 base and J 7 bases; bases outside gene matches: 7.

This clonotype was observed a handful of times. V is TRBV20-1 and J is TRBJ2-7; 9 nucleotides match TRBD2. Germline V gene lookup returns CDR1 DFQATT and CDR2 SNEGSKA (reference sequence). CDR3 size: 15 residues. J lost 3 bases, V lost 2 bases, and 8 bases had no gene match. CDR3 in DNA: TGCAGTGCTAGACCTTCTAGCGGGGAGGGCTACGAGCAGTACTTC. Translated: CSARPSSGEGYEQYF.

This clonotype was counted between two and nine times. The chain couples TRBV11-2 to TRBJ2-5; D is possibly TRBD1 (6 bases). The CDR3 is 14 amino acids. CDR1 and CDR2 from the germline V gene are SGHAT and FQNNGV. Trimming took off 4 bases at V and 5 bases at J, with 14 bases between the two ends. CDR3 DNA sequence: TGTGCCAGCAGCTCAATACAGGGCGAGGAGACCCAGTACTTC. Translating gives CASSSIQGEETQYF.

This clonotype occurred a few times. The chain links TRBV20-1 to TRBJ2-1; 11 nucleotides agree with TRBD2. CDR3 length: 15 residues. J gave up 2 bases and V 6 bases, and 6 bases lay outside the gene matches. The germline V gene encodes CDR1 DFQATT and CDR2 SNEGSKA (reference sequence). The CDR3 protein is CSANLAGGTYNEQFF. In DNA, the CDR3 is TGCAGTGCGAACCTAGCGGGGGGCACCTACAATGAGCAGTTCTTC.

CDR3 sequence: CAISESLDEQFF. The CDR3 region has the DNA TGTGCCATCAGTGAGTCGCTGGATGAGCAGTTCTTC. The chain combines TRBV10-3 with TRBJ2-1; D call uncertain. The CDR3 has 12 residues. Germline lookup yields CDR1 ENHRY and CDR2 SYGVKD. Deletions cut 0 bases from V and 8 bases from J, with 5 bases between.

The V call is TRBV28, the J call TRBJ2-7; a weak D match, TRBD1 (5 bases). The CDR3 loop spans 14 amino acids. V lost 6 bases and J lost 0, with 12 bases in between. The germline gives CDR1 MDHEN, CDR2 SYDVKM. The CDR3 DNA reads TGTGCCAGCAGCGTACAGGAAACCTCCTACGAGCAGTACTTC. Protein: CASSVQETSYEQYF. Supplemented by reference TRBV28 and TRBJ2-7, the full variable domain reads DVKVTQSSRYLVKRTGEKVFLECVQDMDHENMFWYRQDPGLGLRLIYFSYDVKMKEKGDIPEGYSVSREKKERFSLILESASTNQTSMYLCASSVQETSYEQYFGPGTRLTVT.

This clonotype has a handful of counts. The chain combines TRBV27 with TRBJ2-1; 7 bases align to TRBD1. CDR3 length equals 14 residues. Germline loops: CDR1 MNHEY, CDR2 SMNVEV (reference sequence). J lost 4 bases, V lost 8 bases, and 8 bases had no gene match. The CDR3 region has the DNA TGTGCCAGCCAAGATCGGGACAGATACAATGAGCAGTTCTTC. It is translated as CASQDRDRYNEQFF.

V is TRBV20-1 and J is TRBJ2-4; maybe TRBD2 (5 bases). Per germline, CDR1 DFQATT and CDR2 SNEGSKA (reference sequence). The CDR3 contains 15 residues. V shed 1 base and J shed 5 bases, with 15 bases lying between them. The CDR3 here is CSARGVRGLQNIQYF. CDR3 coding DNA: TGCAGTGCTAGAGGGGTCAGAGGGCTCCAAAACATTCAGTACTTC.

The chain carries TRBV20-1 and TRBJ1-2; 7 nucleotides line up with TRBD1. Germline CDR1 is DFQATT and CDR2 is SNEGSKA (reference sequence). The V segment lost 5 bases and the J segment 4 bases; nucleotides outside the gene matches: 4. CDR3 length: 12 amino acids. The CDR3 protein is CSAQTGPYGYTF. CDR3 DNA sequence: TGCAGTGCTCAGACAGGGCCCTATGGCTACACCTTC.

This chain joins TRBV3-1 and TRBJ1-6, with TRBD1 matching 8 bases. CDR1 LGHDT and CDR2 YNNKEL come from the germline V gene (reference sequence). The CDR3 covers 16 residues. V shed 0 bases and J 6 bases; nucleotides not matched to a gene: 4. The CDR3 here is CASSQDRTGRNSPLHF. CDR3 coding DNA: TGTGCCAGCAGCCAAGATAGGACAGGGCGTAATTCACCCCTCCACTTT.

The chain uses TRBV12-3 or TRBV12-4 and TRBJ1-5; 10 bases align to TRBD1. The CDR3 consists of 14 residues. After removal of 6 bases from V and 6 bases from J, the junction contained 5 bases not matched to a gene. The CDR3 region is CASRVGQGGQPQHF. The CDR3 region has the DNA TGTGCCAGCAGGGTAGGACAGGGGGGTCAGCCCCAGCATTTT.

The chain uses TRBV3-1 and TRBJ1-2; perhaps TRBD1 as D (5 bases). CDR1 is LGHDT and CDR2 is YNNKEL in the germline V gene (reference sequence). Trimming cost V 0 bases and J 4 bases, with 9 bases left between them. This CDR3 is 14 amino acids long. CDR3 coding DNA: TGTGCCAGCAGCCAAGATCCGGGGGGCTATGGCTACACCTTC. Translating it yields CASSQDPGGYGYTF.

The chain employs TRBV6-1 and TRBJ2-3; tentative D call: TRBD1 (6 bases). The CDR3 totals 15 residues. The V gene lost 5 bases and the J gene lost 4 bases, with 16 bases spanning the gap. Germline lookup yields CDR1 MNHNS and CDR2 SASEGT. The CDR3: CASSTGSGMSDTQYF. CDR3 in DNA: TGTGCCAGCAGTACAGGGTCAGGAATGTCAGATACGCAGTATTTT.

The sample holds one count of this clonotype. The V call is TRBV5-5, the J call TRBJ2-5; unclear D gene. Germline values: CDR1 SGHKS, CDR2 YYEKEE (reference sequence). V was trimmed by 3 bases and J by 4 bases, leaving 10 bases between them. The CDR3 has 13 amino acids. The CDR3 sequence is CASSWVRAETQYF. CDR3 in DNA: TGTGCCAGCAGCTGGGTAAGGGCAGAGACCCAGTACTTC.

In DNA, the CDR3 is TGTGCCAGCAGCTTCGACAGGGGGCGAGGCGAGCAGTACTTC. It translates to CASSFDRGRGEQYF. The gene calls are TRBV7-9 and TRBJ2-7, with 10 nucleotides matching TRBD1. V lost 3 bases and J lost 6; bases outside the gene matches: 5. The CDR3 extends over 14 amino acids. Germline lookup yields CDR1 SEHNR and CDR2 FQNEAQ (reference sequence). Looking up the rest from reference TRBV7-9 and TRBJ2-7 gives the full variable domain: DTGVSQNPRHKITKRGQNVTFRCDPISEHNRLYWYRQTLGQGPEFLTYFQNEAQLEKSRLLSDRFSAERPKGSFSTLEIQRTEQGDSAMYLCASSFDRGRGEQYFGPGTRLTVT.